This T cell receptor beta chain was recovered during a study of control samples from healthy donors and cancer patients. Repertoires were generated with immunoSEQ multiplex PCR, while TCRdb's copy carries only in-frame clones and drops some. This sample has fewer than 120,000 clones, with approximately 88% found just once. V lost 3 bases and J 0 bases, leaving 9 bases between the germline ends. The CDR3 spans 14 residues. CDR1 SNHLY and CDR2 FYNNEI come from the germline V gene. The rearrangement links TRBV2 to TRBJ2-7, with TRBD1 as a possible D gene (5 bases). Input material: PBMCs. This TCR derives from a woman in her sixties with lung cancer. The CDR3 spells CASSEQGPSYEQYF. CDR3 sequence (DNA): TGTGCCAGCAGTGAGCAGGGTCCCTCCTACGAGCAGTACTTC.